This T cell receptor beta chain was captured in a study of blood T cells in healthy people across ages (dated by TCRdb to between 2015 and 2016). General notes on the study: In model experiments, template switching captured roughly one uniquely barcoded TCR beta cDNA molecule for every two T cells. Using the same blood draw, the study looked at two additional independent replicas of 1 million unique cDNA reads for two donors, one aged 18 to 30 and the other aged 80 or older. Donors of different ages were randomly distributed across sequencing lanes to avoid experimental bias. Four age groups were formed from the donors: young (average roughly 15 years), middle-aged (around 37), aged (about 68) and long-lived (more than 75). To track age-related changes in TCR beta repertoire diversity, the study relied on deep sequencing normalized with unique cDNA molecular identifiers.

To prepare the library, 5' RACE was applied. Sequencing was carried out with an Illumina HiSeq 2500. A second PCR of about 6 to 11 cycles was performed with a sample-barcoded 5' primer and a J-beta primer mix. A unique molecular identifier was introduced onto each TCR beta cDNA molecule by a template-switch 5' adaptor carrying 12 random nucleotides. Each sample yielded at least 2.5 million CDR3-containing paired-end reads. First-strand cDNA was synthesized from all RNA with the Mint cDNA synthesis kit, primed by a TRBC-specific oligonucleotide. All cDNA was treated with uracil-DNA glycosylase and then went through a first 18-cycle PCR with the universal primers M1SS and BC2_uni_R. The original methods were these. For normalization, 1 million high-quality reads, each with a distinct molecular identifier, were randomly selected from each sample. Reads with shared molecular identifiers were discarded instead of being binned into consensus sequences. CDR3 identification, clonotype clustering and error correction used MiTCR with a Q25 quality threshold and the strictest error-elimination algorithm. A nonparametric unseen species model with Euler transformation was used to estimate a lower bound on total TCR beta diversity. The raw public reads went through TCRdb reprocessing: fastp at Q25, MiXCR clone calling, in-frame beta chains kept. CDR3 protein sequences are deduplicated, and each keeps its most common genes and DNA. The V and J calls and clone size come from TCRdb's table, not from the authors' own analysis. For this sample there are more than 1.4 million distinct CDR3 sequences; about 43% appear just once. The top ten hold 7% to 9% of the sample.

CDR1 and CDR2, per the germline V gene (reference sequence), are DFQATT and SNEGSKA. Here V drops 3 bases and J drops 4 bases, and the junction holds 4 bases not matched to any gene. Reading from cysteine to phenylalanine, the CDR3 counts 16 amino acids. The kept DNA is CDR3 alone, 48 bases in frame from the first base. General study outcomes and caveats: Observed TCR beta diversity correlated strongly with the percentage of naive T cells measured by flow cytometry. The CMV infection status of donors was not known, potentially confounding age-related changes in expanded clonotypes. Compared with the aged group, more naive CD4+ T cells, fewer expanded clones and increased TCR diversity were shown by the long-lived group, suggesting age selection. As age increased, observed TCR beta diversity per million T cells dropped in a roughly linear way, and a significant reduction was already evident by age 40. Estimates of total diversity based on one million sequenced T cells were considered lower bounds and underestimates. Bulk unsorted PBMC profiling prevented conclusive comparison of naive and antigen-experienced compartments.

The donors were roughly 39 Caucasian individuals from Russia, aged about 6 to 95 years, who were systemically healthy. Each donor gave ten milliliters of peripheral blood, drawn into EDTA-treated Vacutainer tubes. Ficoll-Paque density-gradient centrifugation was used to isolate PBMCs, with at least 6 million per sample. Total RNA was extracted from PBMCs with Trizol reagent, with at least 5 micrograms obtained per sample. For every donor, flow cytometry on a PBMC aliquot measured the percentage of naive CD45RAhigh/CD27high T cells. This clonotype was recorded only once. The specificity of this receptor is unknown. Nothing much larger sits one base from this clone, and base qualities are not available.

Sequencing was carried out using blood. The chain uses TRBV20-1 and TRBJ2-3, with 16 bases aligning to TRBD2. The sequence was collected from a young woman in good health. The CDR3 in this case is CSARGLAGGPPDTQYF. The nucleotide sequence reads TGCAGTGCTAGGGGACTAGCGGGGGGGCCACCAGATACGCAGTATTTT.